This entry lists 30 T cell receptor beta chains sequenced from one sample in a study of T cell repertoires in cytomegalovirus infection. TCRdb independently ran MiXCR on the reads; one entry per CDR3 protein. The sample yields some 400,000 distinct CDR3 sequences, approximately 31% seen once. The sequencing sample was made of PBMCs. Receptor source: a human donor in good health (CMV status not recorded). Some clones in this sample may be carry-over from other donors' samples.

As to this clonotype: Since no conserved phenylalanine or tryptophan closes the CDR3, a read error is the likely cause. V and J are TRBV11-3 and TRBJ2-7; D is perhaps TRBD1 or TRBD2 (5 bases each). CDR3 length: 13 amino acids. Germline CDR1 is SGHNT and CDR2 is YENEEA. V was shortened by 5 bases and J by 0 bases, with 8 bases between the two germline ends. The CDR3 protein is CASSPGTSYEQYS. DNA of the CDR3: TGTGCCAGCAGCCCTGGGACCTCCTACGAGCAGTACTCC.

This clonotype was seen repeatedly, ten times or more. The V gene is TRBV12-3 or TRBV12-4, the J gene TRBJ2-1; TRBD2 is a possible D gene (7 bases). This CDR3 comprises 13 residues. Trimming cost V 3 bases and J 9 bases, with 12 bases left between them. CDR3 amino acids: CASSFGGASEQFF. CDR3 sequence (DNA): TGTGCCAGCAGTTTTGGGGGGGCTAGTGAGCAGTTCTTC.

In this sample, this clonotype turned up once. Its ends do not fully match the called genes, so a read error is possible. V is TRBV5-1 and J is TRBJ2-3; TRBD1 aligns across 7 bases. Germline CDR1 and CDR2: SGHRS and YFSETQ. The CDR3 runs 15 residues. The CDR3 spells CASSHRGPYTETQYF. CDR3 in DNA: TGCGCCAGCAGCCACAGGGGACCCTACACAGAGACGCAGTATTTT.

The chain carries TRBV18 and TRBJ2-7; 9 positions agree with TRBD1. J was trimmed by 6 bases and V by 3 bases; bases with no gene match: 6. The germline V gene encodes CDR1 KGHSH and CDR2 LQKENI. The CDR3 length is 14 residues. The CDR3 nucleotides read TGTGCCAGCTCACCGCGGGGGACAGGGTCCGAGCAGTACTTC. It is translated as CASSPRGTGSEQYF.

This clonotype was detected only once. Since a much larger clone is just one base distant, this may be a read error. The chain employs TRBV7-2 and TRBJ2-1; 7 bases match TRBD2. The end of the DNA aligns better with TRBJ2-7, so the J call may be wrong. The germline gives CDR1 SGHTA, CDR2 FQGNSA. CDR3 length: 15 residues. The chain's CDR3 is CASSQRGVGYNEQYF. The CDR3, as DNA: TGTGCCAGCAGCCAACGGGGGGTTGGCTACAATGAGCAGTACTTC.

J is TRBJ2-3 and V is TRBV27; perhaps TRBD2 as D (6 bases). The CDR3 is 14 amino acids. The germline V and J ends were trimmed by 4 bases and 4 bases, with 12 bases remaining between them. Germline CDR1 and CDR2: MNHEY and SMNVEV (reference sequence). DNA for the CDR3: TGTGCCAGCAGTTCCCATTGGGGGGCAGATACGCAGTATTTT. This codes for CASSSHWGADTQYF.

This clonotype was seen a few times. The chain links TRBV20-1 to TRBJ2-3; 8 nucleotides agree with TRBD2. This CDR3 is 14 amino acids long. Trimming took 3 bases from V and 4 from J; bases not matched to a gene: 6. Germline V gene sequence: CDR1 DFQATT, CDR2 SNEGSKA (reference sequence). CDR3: CSASPGGAADTQYF. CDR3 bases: TGCAGTGCTAGTCCGGGGGGGGCCGCAGATACGCAGTATTTT.

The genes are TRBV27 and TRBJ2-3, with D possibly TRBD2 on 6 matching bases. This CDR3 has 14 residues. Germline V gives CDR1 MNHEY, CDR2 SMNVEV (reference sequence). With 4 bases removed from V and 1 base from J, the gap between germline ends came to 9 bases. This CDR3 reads CASSWGVGTDTQYF. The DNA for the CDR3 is TGTGCCAGCAGTTGGGGGGTGGGCACAGATACGCAGTATTTT.

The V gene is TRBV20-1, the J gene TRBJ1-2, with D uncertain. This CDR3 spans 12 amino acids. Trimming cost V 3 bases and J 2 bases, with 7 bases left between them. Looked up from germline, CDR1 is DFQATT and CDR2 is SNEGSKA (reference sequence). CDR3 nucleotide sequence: TGCAGTGCTAGTACGGGAAACTATGGCTACACCTTC. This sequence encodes CSASTGNYGYTF.

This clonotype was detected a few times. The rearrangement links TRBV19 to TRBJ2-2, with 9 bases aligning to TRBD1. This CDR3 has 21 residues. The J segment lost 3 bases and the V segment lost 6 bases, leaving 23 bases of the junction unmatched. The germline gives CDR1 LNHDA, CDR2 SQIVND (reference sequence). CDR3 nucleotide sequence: TGTGCCAGTAGAGTCACCGCGGATGGACAGGGGACGGCGAGGGACACCGGGGAGCTGTTTTTT. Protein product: CASRVTADGQGTARDTGELFF.

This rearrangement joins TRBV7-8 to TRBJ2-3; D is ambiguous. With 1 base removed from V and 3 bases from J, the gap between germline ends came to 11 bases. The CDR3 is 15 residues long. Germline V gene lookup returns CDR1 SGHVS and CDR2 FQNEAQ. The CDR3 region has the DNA TGTGCCAGCAGCTTAGTTGTGGTTAAAACAGATACGCAGTATTTT. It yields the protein CASSLVVVKTDTQYF.

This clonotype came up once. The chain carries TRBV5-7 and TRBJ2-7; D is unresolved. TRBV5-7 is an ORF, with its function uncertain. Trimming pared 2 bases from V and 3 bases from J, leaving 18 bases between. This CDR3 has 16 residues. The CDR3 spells CASSLSVVGLLYEQYF. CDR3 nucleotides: TGTGCCAGCAGCTTAAGTGTTGTAGGCCTACTCTACGAGCAGTACTTC.

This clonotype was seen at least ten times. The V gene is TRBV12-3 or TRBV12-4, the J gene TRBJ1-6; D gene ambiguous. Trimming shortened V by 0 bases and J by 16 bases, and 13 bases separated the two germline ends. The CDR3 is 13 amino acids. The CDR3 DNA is TGTGCCAGCAGTTTAGCGCCCCGAGCCTCGCTCCACTTT. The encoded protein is CASSLAPRASLHF.

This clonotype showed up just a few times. CDR3 nucleotides: TGTGCCAGCAGCCCACCCGGGGCAGGGGCTGGGGAAAAACTGTTTTTT. Protein product: CASSPPGAGAGEKLFF. The V call is TRBV7-9, the J call TRBJ1-4; D is perhaps TRBD1 (6 bases). Germline values: CDR1 SEHNR, CDR2 FQNEAQ (reference sequence). Trimming left V 5 bases short and J 8 bases short, with 21 bases between. The CDR3 runs to 16 residues. Together with reference TRBV7-9 and TRBJ1-4, the CDR3 gives the full variable domain: DTGVSQNPRHKITKRGQNVTFRCDPISEHNRLYWYRQTLGQGPEFLTYFQNEAQLEKSRLLSDRFSAERPKGSFSTLEIQRTEQGDSAMYLCASSPPGAGAGEKLFFGSGTQLSVL.

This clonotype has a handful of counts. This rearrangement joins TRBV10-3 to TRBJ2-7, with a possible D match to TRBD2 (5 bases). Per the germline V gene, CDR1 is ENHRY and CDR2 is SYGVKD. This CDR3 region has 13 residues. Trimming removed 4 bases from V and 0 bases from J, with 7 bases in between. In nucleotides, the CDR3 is TGTGCCATCAGTGGAGGGAGCTCCTACGAGCAGTACTTC. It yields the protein CAISGGSSYEQYF.

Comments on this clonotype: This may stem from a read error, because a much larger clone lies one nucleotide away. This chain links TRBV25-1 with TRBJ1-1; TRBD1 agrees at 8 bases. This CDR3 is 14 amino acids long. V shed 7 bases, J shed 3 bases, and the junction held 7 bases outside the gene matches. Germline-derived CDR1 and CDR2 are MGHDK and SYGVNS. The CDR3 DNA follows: TGTGCCAGCACAACTGGACAGGGCCACACTGAAGCTTTCTTT. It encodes CASTTGQGHTEAFF.

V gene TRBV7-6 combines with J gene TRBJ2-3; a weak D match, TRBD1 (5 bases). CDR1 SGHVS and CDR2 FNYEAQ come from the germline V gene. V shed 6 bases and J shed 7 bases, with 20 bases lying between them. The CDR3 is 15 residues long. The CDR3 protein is CASSQDGWGENTQYF. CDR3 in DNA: TGTGCCAGCAGTCAGGACGGGTGGGGCGAAAATACGCAGTATTTT.

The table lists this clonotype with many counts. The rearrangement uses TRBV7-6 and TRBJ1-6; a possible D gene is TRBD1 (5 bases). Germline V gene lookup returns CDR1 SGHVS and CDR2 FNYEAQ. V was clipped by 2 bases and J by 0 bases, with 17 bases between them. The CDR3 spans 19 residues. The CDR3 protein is CASSLFDPGTGSYNSPLHF. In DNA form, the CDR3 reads TGTGCCAGCAGCTTATTTGATCCAGGGACGGGCTCCTATAATTCACCCCTCCACTTT.

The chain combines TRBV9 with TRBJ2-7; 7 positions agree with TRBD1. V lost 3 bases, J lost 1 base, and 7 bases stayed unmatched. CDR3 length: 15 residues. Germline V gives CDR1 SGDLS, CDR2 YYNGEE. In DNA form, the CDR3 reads TGTGCCAGCAGCGGTACAGGGGAGCGGTCCTACGAGCAGTACTTC. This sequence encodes CASSGTGERSYEQYF.

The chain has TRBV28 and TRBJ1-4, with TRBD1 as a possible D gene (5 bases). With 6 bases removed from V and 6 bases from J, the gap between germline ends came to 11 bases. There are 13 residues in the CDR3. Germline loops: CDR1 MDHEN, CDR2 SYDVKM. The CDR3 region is CASRNWGYEKLFF. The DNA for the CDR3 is TGTGCCAGCAGGAATTGGGGGTATGAAAAACTGTTTTTT.

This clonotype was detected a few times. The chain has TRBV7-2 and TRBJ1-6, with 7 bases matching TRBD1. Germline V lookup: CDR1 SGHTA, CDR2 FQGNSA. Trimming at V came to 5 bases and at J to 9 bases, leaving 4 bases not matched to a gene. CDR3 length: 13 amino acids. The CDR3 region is CASSNDRVSPLHF. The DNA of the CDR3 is TGTGCCAGCAGCAACGACAGGGTTTCACCCCTCCACTTT.

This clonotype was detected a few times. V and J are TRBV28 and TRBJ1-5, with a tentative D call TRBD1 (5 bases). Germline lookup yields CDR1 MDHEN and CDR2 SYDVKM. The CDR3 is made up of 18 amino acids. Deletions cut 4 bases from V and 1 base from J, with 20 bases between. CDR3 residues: CASSSAGTGLISNQPQHF. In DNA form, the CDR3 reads TGTGCCAGCAGTTCCGCAGGGACGGGGCTTATAAGCAATCAGCCCCAGCATTTT.

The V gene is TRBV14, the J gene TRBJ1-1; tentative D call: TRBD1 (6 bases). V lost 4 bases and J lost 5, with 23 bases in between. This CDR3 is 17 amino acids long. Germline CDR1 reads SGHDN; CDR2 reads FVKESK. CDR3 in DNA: TGTGCCAGCAGCCCAGCTCAGGGGTCGCGATTGTCTACTGAAGCTTTCTTT. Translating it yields CASSPAQGSRLSTEAFF.

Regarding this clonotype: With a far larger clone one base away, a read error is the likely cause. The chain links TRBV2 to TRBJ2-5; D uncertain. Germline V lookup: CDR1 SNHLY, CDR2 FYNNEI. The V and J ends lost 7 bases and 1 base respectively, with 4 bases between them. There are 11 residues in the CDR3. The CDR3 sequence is CASNPQETQYF. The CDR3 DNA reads TGTGCCAGCAACCCCCAAGAGACCCAGTACTTC.

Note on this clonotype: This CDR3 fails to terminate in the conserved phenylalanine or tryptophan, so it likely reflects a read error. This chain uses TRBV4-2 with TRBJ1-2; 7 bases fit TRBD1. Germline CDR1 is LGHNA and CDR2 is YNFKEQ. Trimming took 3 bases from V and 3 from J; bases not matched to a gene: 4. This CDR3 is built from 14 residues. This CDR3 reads CASSQPDRDYGYTL. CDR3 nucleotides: TGTGCCAGCAGCCAGCCCGACAGGGACTATGGCTACACCTTA.

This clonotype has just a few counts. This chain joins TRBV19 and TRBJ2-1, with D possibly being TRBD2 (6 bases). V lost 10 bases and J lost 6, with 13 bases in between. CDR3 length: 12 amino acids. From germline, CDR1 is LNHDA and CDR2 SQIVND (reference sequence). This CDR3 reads CATKLGGNEQFF. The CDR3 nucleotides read TGTGCCACCAAACTGGGGGGCAATGAGCAGTTCTTC. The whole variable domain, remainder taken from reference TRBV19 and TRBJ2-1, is DGGITQSPKYLFRKEGQNVTLSCEQNLNHDAMYWYRQDPGQGLRLIYYSQIVNDFQKGDIAEGYSVSREKKESFPLTVTSAQKNPTAFYLCATKLGGNEQFFGPGTRLTVL.

CDR3 in amino acids: CASSLVDRGHTEAFF. CDR3 sequence (DNA): TGTGCCAGCAGCTTGGTGGACAGGGGGCACACTGAAGCTTTCTTT. The chain couples TRBV5-6 to TRBJ1-1, with 11 bases matching TRBD1. The CDR3 runs 15 residues. Unmatched junction bases numbered 1, after V lost 0 bases and J lost 3 bases. Germline loops: CDR1 SGHDT, CDR2 YYEEEE. The full variable domain, rest sourced from reference TRBV5-6 and TRBJ1-1, is DAGVTQSPTHLIKTRGQQVTLRCSPKSGHDTVSWYQQALGQGPQFIFQYYEEEERQRGNFPDRFSGHQFPNYSSELNVNALLLGDSALYLCASSLVDRGHTEAFFGQGTRLTVV.

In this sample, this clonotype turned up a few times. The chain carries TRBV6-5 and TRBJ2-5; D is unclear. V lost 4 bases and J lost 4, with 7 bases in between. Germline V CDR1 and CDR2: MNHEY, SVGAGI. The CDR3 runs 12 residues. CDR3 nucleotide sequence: TGTGCCAGCAGTTCCGATGCAGAGACCCAGTACTTC. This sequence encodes CASSSDAETQYF.

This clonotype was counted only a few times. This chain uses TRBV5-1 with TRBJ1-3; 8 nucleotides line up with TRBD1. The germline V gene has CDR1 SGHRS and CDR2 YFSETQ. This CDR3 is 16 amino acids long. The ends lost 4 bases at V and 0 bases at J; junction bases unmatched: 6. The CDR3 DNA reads TGCGCCAGCAGCGCACTACAGGGGGGCTCTGGAAACACCATATATTTT. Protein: CASSALQGGSGNTIYF.

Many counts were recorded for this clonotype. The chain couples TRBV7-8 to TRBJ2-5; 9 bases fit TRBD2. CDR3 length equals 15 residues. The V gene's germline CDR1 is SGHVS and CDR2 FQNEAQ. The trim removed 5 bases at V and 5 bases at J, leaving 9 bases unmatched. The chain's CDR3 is CASSHIAGVGETQYF. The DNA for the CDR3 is TGTGCCAGCAGCCACATAGCGGGGGTCGGGGAGACCCAGTACTTC.